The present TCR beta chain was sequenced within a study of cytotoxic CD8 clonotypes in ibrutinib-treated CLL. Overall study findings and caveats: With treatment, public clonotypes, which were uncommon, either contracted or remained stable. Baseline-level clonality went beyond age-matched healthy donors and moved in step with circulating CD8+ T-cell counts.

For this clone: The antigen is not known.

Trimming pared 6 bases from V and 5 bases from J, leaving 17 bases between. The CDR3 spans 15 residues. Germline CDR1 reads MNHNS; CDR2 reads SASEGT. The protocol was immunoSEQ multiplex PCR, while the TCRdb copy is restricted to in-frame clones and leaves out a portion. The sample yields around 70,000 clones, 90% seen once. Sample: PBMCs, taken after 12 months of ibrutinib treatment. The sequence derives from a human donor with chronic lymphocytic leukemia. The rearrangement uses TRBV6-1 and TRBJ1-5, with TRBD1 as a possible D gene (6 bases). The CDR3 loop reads CASSGVQGWDQPQHF. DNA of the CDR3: TGTGCCAGCAGCGGAGTACAGGGATGGGATCAGCCCCAGCATTTT.